This TCR beta chain was retrieved from a study of shared clonotypes between healthy human individuals. Findings and limits, study-wide: The rarefaction results pointed to incomplete sorted-subset sequencing despite large depth.

The germline CDR1 and CDR2 sequences are MNHEY and SVGAGI. Germline trimming cut 2 bases from V and 2 bases from J; bases unmatched to any gene: 4. CDR3 length: 15 residues. Deep was the level used in running the assay. The authors distributed each subset's genomic DNA evenly over several immunoSEQ plates. Sorted-subset replicate PCRs used 150 to 200 ng DNA, approximately 27,000 T cell genomes. Generated by immunoSEQ multiplex PCR, the TCRdb table keeps only in-frame clones and is missing some. The sample lists some 2.3 million clones, over 90% occurring once. Notes on this clone: The antigen is not known.

V and J are TRBV6-5 and TRBJ2-7; 9 bases fit TRBD1. The source is a man aged 18 to 30 in good health. Some clones in this sample may be carry-over from other donors' samples. Sample: naive CD4+ T cells from PBMCs. Subset noted: CD45RA+ positively selected. In DNA form, the CDR3 reads TGTGCCAGCAGTTACACCGGGACAGGGCCCTACGAGCAGTACTTC. This encodes CASSYTGTGPYEQYF.